These 21 T cell receptor beta chains were sequenced from one sample in a study of blood T cell repertoires in COVID-19. Generated by immunoSEQ multiplex PCR, the TCRdb table keeps only in-frame clones and is missing some. The sample holds about 220,000 clones, less than 85% seen once. Specimen: peripheral blood. Every receptor here comes from a woman older than 75 with acute or convalescent COVID-19.

J is TRBJ1-5 and V is TRBV2, with D maybe TRBD1 (6 bases). The CDR3 has 15 amino acids. From germline, CDR1 is SNHLY and CDR2 FYNNEI. The V end lost 2 bases, the J end lost 6 bases, and 14 bases lay between the germline ends. Here the CDR3 DNA reads TGTGCCAGCAGTGAACGGACAGCCCTGACTCAGCCCCAGCATTTT. Its protein product is CASSERTALTQPQHF.

This rearrangement joins TRBV7-9 to TRBJ1-2; no clear D. Per the germline V gene, CDR1 is SEHNR and CDR2 is FQNEAQ (reference sequence). The CDR3 has 15 amino acids. V was trimmed by 1 base and J by 1 base, leaving 10 bases between them. The CDR3 is CASSLVSGLNYGYTF. The CDR3 DNA sequence: TGTGCCAGCAGCTTAGTGAGTGGTCTTAACTATGGCTACACCTTC.

This chain links TRBV3-1 (or the pseudogene TRBV3-2) with TRBJ1-1; a possible D gene is TRBD1 (5 bases). The CDR3 totals 13 residues. The germline V gene has CDR1 LGHDT and CDR2 YNNKEL (reference sequence). V lost 4 bases, J lost 3 bases, and 9 bases lay in between. The DNA for the CDR3 is TGTGCCAGCAGCCTGACGGGGGACACTGAAGCTTTCTTT. Translation gives CASSLTGDTEAFF.

V and J are TRBV19 and TRBJ1-6; D ambiguous. The CDR3 contains 13 residues. Germline values: CDR1 LNHDA, CDR2 SQIVND (reference sequence). The V and J ends lost 1 base and 10 bases respectively, with 8 bases between them. CDR3 amino acids: CASSIGSGSPLHF. The DNA of the CDR3 is TGTGCCAGTAGTATAGGGTCCGGGTCACCCCTCCACTTT.

The rearrangement links TRBV3-1 (or the pseudogene TRBV3-2) to TRBJ2-1; D remains ambiguous. Germline values: CDR1 LGHDT, CDR2 YNNKEL (reference sequence). CDR3 length equals 12 residues. V lost 3 bases to trimming and J lost 6 bases, with 6 bases between them. Here the CDR3 DNA reads TGTGCCAGCAGCCAGACTTTCAATGAGCAGTTCTTC. Its translation is CASSQTFNEQFF.

V gene TRBV7-9 combines with J gene TRBJ1-2; D is uncertain. This CDR3 comprises 13 residues. V shed 5 bases and J shed 7 bases, with 14 bases lying between them. The germline CDR1 and CDR2 sequences are SEHNR and FQNEAQ (reference sequence). CDR3 bases: TGTGCCAGCAGCCCACTCGAGTTAAGTGGCTACACCTTC. Translated: CASSPLELSGYTF.

This chain uses TRBV2 with TRBJ1-3; D is undetermined. V gave up 2 bases and J gave up 0 bases, with 11 bases separating them. The length of the CDR3 is 16 residues. Germline CDR1 is SNHLY and CDR2 is FYNNEI. The CDR3 here is CASSESGGSSGNTIYF. The CDR3 region has the DNA TGTGCCAGCAGTGAAAGCGGCGGCAGCTCTGGAAACACCATATATTTT.

In this sample, this clone turned up a few times. This chain joins TRBV6-5 and TRBJ1-4; 7 bases are a match to TRBD1. The ends lost 6 bases at V and 4 bases at J; junction bases unmatched: 8. Looked up from germline, CDR1 is MNHEY and CDR2 is SVGAGI. The CDR3 length is 15 residues. The CDR3 DNA reads TGTGCCAGCAGGCGTACAGGGGTCTTTAATGAAAAACTGTTTTTT. The encoded protein is CASRRTGVFNEKLFF.

Of note for this clone: Distinct nucleotide sequences in the sample also encode this CDR3. This rearrangement joins TRBV7-9 to TRBJ1-3; 7 nucleotides match TRBD1. Trimming removed 5 bases from V and 1 base from J; junction bases left unmatched: 2. This CDR3 contains 14 residues. Germline V gives CDR1 SEHNR, CDR2 FQNEAQ (reference sequence). CDR3 coding DNA: TGTGCCAGCAGCCCCAGGGGGTCTGGAAACACCATATATTTT. This translates into CASSPRGSGNTIYF.

CDR3 region: CASVTRQGKGGYTF. For the CDR3, the DNA is TGTGCCAGCGTTACCCGTCAGGGGAAGGGCGGCTACACCTTC. The chain has TRBV6-5 and TRBJ1-2; D possibly corresponds to TRBD1 (6 bases). This CDR3 contains 14 residues. CDR1 and CDR2 from the germline V gene are MNHEY and SVGAGI. The V gene lost 8 bases and the J gene lost 8 bases, with 21 bases spanning the gap.

J is TRBJ2-2 and V is TRBV7-6; no reliable D call. Looked up from germline, CDR1 is SGHVS and CDR2 is FNYEAQ. The CDR3 consists of 18 residues. With 5 bases removed from V and 0 bases from J, the gap between germline ends came to 19 bases. This CDR3 is CASSPRGRGVSNTGELFF. The CDR3 coding sequence is TGTGCCAGCAGCCCACGTGGCCGCGGAGTCTCGAACACCGGGGAGCTGTTTTTT.

In DNA form, the CDR3 reads TGCGCCAGCAGCTCACAGGGGGCAACTAATGAAAAACTGTTTTTT. Residues: CASSSQGATNEKLFF. This chain connects TRBV5-1 to TRBJ1-4; 8 positions agree with TRBD1. V lost 3 bases to trimming and J lost 0 bases; unmatched junction nucleotides: 1. Looked up from germline, CDR1 is SGHRS and CDR2 is YFSETQ. The CDR3 runs 15 residues. The full variable domain, rest sourced from reference TRBV5-1 and TRBJ1-4, is KAGVTQTPRYLIKTRGQQVTLSCSPISGHRSVSWYQQTPGQGLQFLFEYFSETQRNKGNFPGRFSGRQFSNSRSEMNVSTLELGDSALYLCASSSQGATNEKLFFGSGTQLSVL.

As DNA, the CDR3 is TGTGCCAGCATCAAACACAGGGGGCGGATTAAAAACATTCAGTACTTC. This gives the protein CASIKHRGRIKNIQYF. This chain joins TRBV7-3 and TRBJ2-4; 9 bases line up with TRBD1. Germline trimming cut 7 bases from V and 4 bases from J; bases unmatched to any gene: 11. This CDR3 region has 16 residues. Germline CDR1 is SGHTA and CDR2 is FQGTGA.

This clone was seen a handful of times. The J gene is TRBJ1-4, the V gene TRBV2; 7 nucleotides align to TRBD1. Germline V gives CDR1 SNHLY, CDR2 FYNNEI. The CDR3 spans 15 residues. V shed 3 bases and J 8 bases; nucleotides not matched to a gene: 9. CDR3 in amino acids: CASSELSGGPEKLFF. The CDR3 bases are TGTGCCAGCAGTGAGCTTTCAGGGGGACCCGAAAAACTGTTTTTT.

The CDR3, as DNA: TGCGCCAGCAGCTCGGACAGTCCCTATAATTCACCCCTCCACTTT. This sequence encodes CASSSDSPYNSPLHF. This chain links TRBV5-1 with TRBJ1-6, with TRBD1 as a possible D gene (6 bases). V was trimmed by 3 bases and J by 2 bases, leaving 9 bases between them. This CDR3 has 15 residues. Germline CDR1 and CDR2: SGHRS and YFSETQ.

V gene TRBV20-1 combines with J gene TRBJ1-1; D not certain. The CDR3 extends over 11 amino acids. V gave up 3 bases and J gave up 10 bases, with 12 bases separating them. From germline, CDR1 is DFQATT and CDR2 SNEGSKA (reference sequence). CDR3 amino acids: CSASGRGRAFF. The CDR3 coding sequence is TGCAGTGCTAGTGGCAGAGGGCGAGCTTTCTTT.

V and J are TRBV19 and TRBJ1-1, with 7 nucleotides matching TRBD1. CDR3 length: 15 residues. Germline assignment: CDR1 LNHDA and CDR2 SQIVND (reference sequence). V lost 5 bases, J lost 4 bases, and 10 bases stayed unmatched. The CDR3 is CASSPVTGLGTEAFF. CDR3 nucleotide sequence: TGTGCCAGTAGTCCCGTGACAGGGTTGGGCACTGAAGCTTTCTTT.

The gene calls are TRBV11-3 and TRBJ1-4; 8 nucleotides align to TRBD1. CDR1 and CDR2 from the germline V gene are SGHNT and YENEEA. The CDR3 totals 12 residues. Trimming at V came to 6 bases and at J to 15 bases, leaving 9 bases not matched to a gene. This chain's CDR3 is CASRSQQGVVFF. In DNA form, the CDR3 reads TGTGCCAGCAGATCGCAACAGGGGGTGGTGTTTTTT.

The chain has TRBV7-9 and TRBJ1-3; weak D call: TRBD1 (6 bases). Trimming left V 4 bases short and J 3 bases short, with 10 bases between. Germline lookup yields CDR1 SEHNR and CDR2 FQNEAQ (reference sequence). The CDR3 consists of 14 residues. CDR3 amino acids: CASSSGTFGNTIYF. DNA for the CDR3: TGTGCCAGCAGCTCGGGGACATTTGGAAACACCATATATTTT.

Here the CDR3 DNA reads TGCAGTGCTAGTCCCCGCTTAGCGGGGGGGCCAGATACGCAGTATTTT. Translating it yields CSASPRLAGGPDTQYF. This chain uses TRBV20-1 with TRBJ2-3; 11 positions agree with TRBD2. V lost 3 bases to trimming and J lost 4 bases; unmatched junction nucleotides: 9. CDR3 size: 16 residues. CDR1 and CDR2 (germline): DFQATT, SNEGSKA (reference sequence).

The chain carries TRBV27 and TRBJ2-7, with D possibly being TRBD1 (5 bases). With 8 bases removed from V and 7 bases from J, the gap between germline ends came to 18 bases. The CDR3 covers 13 residues. Germline-derived CDR1 and CDR2 are MNHEY and SMNVEV (reference sequence). CDR3 loop: CASRPWGFGEQYF. In DNA, the CDR3 is TGTGCCAGCCGACCATGGGGCTTTGGGGAGCAGTACTTC.